The 26 T cell receptor beta chains below all came from one sample that was sequenced in a study of blood T cell repertoires in COVID-19. Sequencing used immunoSEQ multiplex PCR; TCRdb keeps in-frame clones, though not all of them. Altogether roughly 16,000 clones are present, 80% to 90% being singletons, with the ten largest covering about a tenth. Sequencing was carried out using peripheral blood. The receptors here all came from an elderly man with acute or convalescent COVID-19.

The chain employs TRBV5-1 and TRBJ2-5; the D gene is possibly TRBD2 (5 bases). The CDR3 spans 14 residues. V was trimmed by 0 bases and J by 4 bases, leaving 10 bases between them. Germline V lookup: CDR1 SGHRS, CDR2 YFSETQ. The CDR3 DNA is TGCGCCAGCAGCTTGGCAGTGGCGGGAGAGACCCAGTACTTC. As protein: CASSLAVAGETQYF.

This clone was counted once. The chain joins TRBV4-1 to TRBJ1-2; 7 positions match TRBD1. V lost 1 base, J lost 9 bases, and 11 bases stayed unmatched. The CDR3 covers 15 residues. Germline assignment: CDR1 MGHRA and CDR2 YSYEKL. CDR3 region: CASSQASGQPFSYTF. The CDR3 DNA sequence: TGCGCCAGCAGCCAAGCATCGGGACAGCCATTTAGCTACACCTTC.

The chain combines TRBV19 with TRBJ2-7, with 10 bases fitting TRBD1. Germline V gives CDR1 LNHDA, CDR2 SQIVND (reference sequence). This CDR3 has 13 amino acids. V gave up 6 bases and J gave up 6 bases; unmatched junction bases: 5. The CDR3 region has the DNA TGTGCCAGTAGCCGGGACAGGGGATCCGAGCAGTACTTC. Encoded protein: CASSRDRGSEQYF. The full variable domain, with the rest looked up from reference TRBV19 and TRBJ2-7, is DGGITQSPKYLFRKEGQNVTLSCEQNLNHDAMYWYRQDPGQGLRLIYYSQIVNDFQKGDIAEGYSVSREKKESFPLTVTSAQKNPTAFYLCASSRDRGSEQYFGPGTRLTVT.

J is TRBJ1-4 and V is TRBV7-8; D perhaps matches TRBD1 (5 bases). The V gene lost 5 bases and the J gene lost 4 bases, with 20 bases spanning the gap. Germline V gene lookup returns CDR1 SGHVS and CDR2 FQNEAQ. This CDR3 has 17 residues. CDR3 sequence (DNA): TGTGCCAGCAGCCTTTTACCAGGGCTCAACCTTAATGAAAAACTGTTTTTT. Its translation: CASSLLPGLNLNEKLFF. Filled out from reference TRBV7-8 and TRBJ1-4, the complete variable domain reads GAGVSQSPRYKVAKRGQDVALRCDPISGHVSLFWYQQALGQGPEFLTYFQNEAQLDKSGLPSDRFFAERPEGSVSTLKIQRTQQEDSAVYLCASSLLPGLNLNEKLFFGSGTQLSVL.

The V gene is TRBV4-1, the J gene TRBJ2-1, with D unclear. The ends were cut back, 3 bases at V and 8 bases at J, with 14 bases in the middle. Germline V gene data show CDR1 as MGHRA and CDR2 as YSYEKL. The CDR3 contains 14 residues. This CDR3 reads CASSQEKEAHEQFF. CDR3 sequence (DNA): TGCGCCAGCAGCCAGGAGAAGGAAGCCCATGAGCAGTTCTTC.

The gene calls are TRBV7-9 and TRBJ1-2, with D unresolved. V lost 4 bases, J lost 11 bases, and 17 bases lay in between. The germline gives CDR1 SEHNR, CDR2 FQNEAQ (reference sequence). There are 13 residues in the CDR3. This CDR3 is CASSWAPSVGYTF. In DNA, the CDR3 is TGTGCCAGCAGCTGGGCCCCCTCCGTTGGTTACACCTTC.

This chain connects TRBV5-6 to TRBJ1-2; no clear D gene. Germline lookup yields CDR1 SGHDT and CDR2 YYEEEE. V lost 0 bases and J 8 bases, leaving 11 bases between the germline ends. CDR3 length: 13 residues. The CDR3 sequence is CASSLGGMRGYTF. The CDR3 DNA is TGTGCCAGCAGCTTGGGAGGTATGCGCGGCTACACCTTC.

The chain carries TRBV5-1 and TRBJ2-1, with 11 bases aligning to TRBD2. CDR1 and CDR2 from the germline V gene are SGHRS and YFSETQ. This CDR3 contains 15 residues. Losses at the gene ends were 4 bases for V and 7 bases for J; bases not matched to a gene: 7. CDR3: CASSGGLAARNEQFF. Here the CDR3 DNA reads TGCGCCAGCAGCGGGGGACTAGCGGCTAGGAATGAGCAGTTCTTC.

This rearrangement joins TRBV19 to TRBJ1-3, with 7 bases lining up with TRBD1. CDR1 LNHDA and CDR2 SQIVND come from the germline V gene (reference sequence). The trim removed 4 bases at V and 5 bases at J, leaving 2 bases unmatched. The CDR3 covers 13 residues. The CDR3 here is CASSTGGRNTIYF. CDR3 DNA sequence: TGTGCCAGTAGTACAGGGGGTAGAAACACCATATATTTT.

This clone was detected only once. This sequence joins TRBV10-1 and TRBJ1-4, with 7 bases lining up with TRBD1. This CDR3 contains 13 residues. V was pared by 5 bases and J by 11 bases, with 8 bases of the junction left unmatched. The germline V gene encodes CDR1 WNHNN and CDR2 SYGVQD (reference sequence). CDR3 DNA sequence: TGCGCCAGCAGTCCCGGACAGGAGGGGAAACTGTTTTTT. The encoded protein is CASSPGQEGKLFF.

This clone has just a few counts. The rearrangement links TRBV5-1 to TRBJ1-1; tentatively, D is TRBD1 (6 bases). This CDR3 has 16 residues. With 3 bases removed from V and 2 bases from J, the gap between germline ends came to 17 bases. The V gene's germline CDR1 is SGHRS and CDR2 YFSETQ. The CDR3 DNA is TGCGCCAGCAGCTACTCAGCCCGGACAGCAAACACTGAAGCTTTCTTT. Translation gives CASSYSARTANTEAFF.

The chain carries TRBV7-2 and TRBJ2-7; 11 bases fit TRBD2. Germline V CDR1 and CDR2: SGHTA, FQGNSA. This CDR3 comprises 15 residues. V lost 5 bases, J lost 4 bases, and 7 bases stayed unmatched. The CDR3: CASSPTSGREYEQYF. CDR3 coding DNA: TGTGCCAGCAGCCCAACTAGCGGGAGAGAATACGAGCAGTACTTC.

V gene TRBV10-2 combines with J gene TRBJ1-5; 7 bases agree with TRBD1. Germline values: CDR1 WSHSY, CDR2 SAAADI. The CDR3 consists of 13 residues. V trimming: 3 bases; J trimming: 6 bases; junction bases outside the gene matches: 2. The CDR3 sequence is CASSEQGSQPQHF. CDR3 bases: TGCGCCAGCAGTGAACAGGGGAGTCAGCCCCAGCATTTT.

The V gene is TRBV18, the J gene TRBJ2-2; 8 nucleotides match TRBD1. The CDR3 is made up of 16 amino acids. CDR1 is KGHSH, CDR2 LQKENI, per germline. The junction had 11 bases not matched to a gene; V was cut back by 3 bases and J by 8 bases. CDR3 sequence reads: CASSPRTGNIIGELFF. For the CDR3, the DNA is TGTGCCAGCTCACCGAGGACAGGGAATATCATAGGGGAGCTGTTTTTT.

The chain combines TRBV6-6 with TRBJ1-6; 7 bases are shared with TRBD1. CDR3 length: 15 residues. With 5 bases clipped from V and 9 bases from J, the junction kept 10 bases outside the gene matches. Per the germline V gene, CDR1 is MNHNY and CDR2 is SVGAGI (reference sequence). The CDR3 nucleotides read TGTGCCAGCAGTCCTCAGACAGGGCCTCTTTCACCCCTCCACTTT. It specifies CASSPQTGPLSPLHF.

The CDR3 is CASSLASAGEGSPLHF. The CDR3 nucleotides are TGTGCCAGCAGCTTAGCCTCAGCGGGAGAAGGCTCACCCCTCCACTTT. V is TRBV7-8 and J is TRBJ1-6, with D hard to call. The germline CDR1 and CDR2 sequences are SGHVS and FQNEAQ. The CDR3 runs 16 residues. V was shortened by 0 bases and J by 10 bases, with 16 bases between the two germline ends.

This clone has only a few counts. The rearrangement links TRBV11-1 to TRBJ2-3, with 7 bases that match TRBD2. V lost 3 bases and J lost 3; bases outside the gene matches: 9. In germline, CDR1 is SGHAT, CDR2 FQDESV (reference sequence). The CDR3 is 16 amino acids. CDR3 sequence: CASSLDFGGGTDTQYF. The CDR3 region has the DNA TGTGCCAGCAGCTTGGATTTTGGGGGGGGAACAGATACGCAGTATTTT.

The CDR3 nucleotides read TGTGCCAGTACCTCCAGAGGGAGGGGCGTGAACACTGAAGCTTTCTTT. Residues: CASTSRGRGVNTEAFF. The rearrangement links TRBV19 to TRBJ1-1, with D perhaps matching TRBD1 (5 bases). V lost 7 bases, J lost 0 bases, and 18 bases lay in between. The length of the CDR3 is 16 residues. CDR1 and CDR2 from the germline V gene are LNHDA and SQIVND (reference sequence).

The V and J genes are TRBV19 and TRBJ1-1; maybe TRBD1 (6 bases). V lost 7 bases, J lost 6 bases, and 18 bases lay in between. The CDR3 runs 14 residues. Germline V gene data show CDR1 as LNHDA and CDR2 as SQIVND (reference sequence). CDR3 region: CASTQRGGDAEAFF. The CDR3 DNA follows: TGTGCCAGTACTCAAAGGGGGGGCGACGCTGAAGCTTTCTTT.

The chain joins TRBV6-1 to TRBJ2-5; 8 bases are shared with TRBD2. Trimming at V came to 2 bases and at J to 5 bases, leaving 4 bases not matched to a gene. There are 14 residues in the CDR3. Per the germline V gene, CDR1 is MNHNS and CDR2 is SASEGT. The DNA of the CDR3 is TGTGCCAGCAGTGAACGGAGCGGGGGCGAGACCCAGTACTTC. This gives the protein CASSERSGGETQYF.

This chain joins TRBV10-3 and TRBJ2-1; the match to TRBD2 covers 11 bases. Germline CDR1 is ENHRY and CDR2 is SYGVKD. CDR3 length equals 14 residues. The V segment lost 4 bases and the J segment 7 bases; nucleotides outside the gene matches: 3. CDR3: CAISGLAGKNEQFF. CDR3 coding DNA: TGTGCCATCAGTGGACTAGCGGGAAAGAATGAGCAGTTCTTC.

This rearrangement joins TRBV5-6 to TRBJ2-2; 8 nucleotides align to TRBD1. This CDR3 spans 15 amino acids. Trimming took 1 base from V and 4 from J; bases not matched to a gene: 3. Germline CDR1 reads SGHDT; CDR2 reads YYEEEE. In DNA, the CDR3 is TGTGCCAGCAGCTTGCAGGGGGCCGGCACCGGGGAGCTGTTTTTT. As protein: CASSLQGAGTGELFF.

This rearrangement joins TRBV11-3 to TRBJ2-1; 9 bases are a match to TRBD2. The CDR3 length is 13 residues. Losses at the gene ends were 5 bases for V and 5 bases for J; bases not matched to a gene: 1. Per the germline V gene, CDR1 is SGHNT and CDR2 is YENEEA. The CDR3, as DNA: TGTGCCAGCAGCCCTAGCGGGGACAATGAGCAGTTCTTC. It specifies CASSPSGDNEQFF.

The chain uses TRBV7-9 and TRBJ2-4; D is possibly TRBD1 (6 bases). The germline V gene has CDR1 SEHNR and CDR2 FQNEAQ (reference sequence). Trimming shortened V by 3 bases and J by 6 bases, and 18 bases separated the two germline ends. The CDR3 totals 16 residues. CDR3 sequence reads: CASSFGTSGIGNIQYF. The DNA for the CDR3 is TGTGCCAGCAGCTTCGGGACATCGGGCATAGGAAACATTCAGTACTTC.

J is TRBJ1-4 and V is TRBV3-1 (or the pseudogene TRBV3-2); TRBD1 matches at 10 bases. The junction had 5 bases not matched to a gene; V was cut back by 4 bases and J by 3 bases. The CDR3 is 16 residues long. Germline CDR1 reads LGHDT; CDR2 reads YNNKEL (reference sequence). CDR3 sequence reads: CASSPRDRGPNEKLFF. In DNA, the CDR3 is TGTGCCAGCAGCCCCCGGGACAGGGGTCCTAATGAAAAACTGTTTTTT.

This sequence joins TRBV2 and TRBJ1-6, with D tentatively TRBD1 (5 bases). Trimming pared 4 bases from V and 6 bases from J, leaving 10 bases between. The CDR3 length is 14 residues. Per germline, CDR1 SNHLY and CDR2 FYNNEI. In DNA form, the CDR3 reads TGTGCCAGCAGTGTTGGCAGGGCTAATTCACCCCTCCACTTT. The encoded protein is CASSVGRANSPLHF. The full variable domain, with the rest looked up from reference TRBV2 and TRBJ1-6, is EPEVTQTPSHQVTQMGQEVILRCVPISNHLYFYWYRQILGQKVEFLVSFYNNEISEKSEIFDDQFSVERPDGSNFTLKIRSTKLEDSAMYFCASSVGRANSPLHFGNGTRLTVT.